Following are 31 T cell receptor beta chains from one sample sequenced in a study of blood T cell repertoires in COVID-19. Using immunoSEQ multiplex PCR, the repertoire was profiled, and TCRdb retains in-frame clones only, with some absent. The table shows 200,000 to 300,000 clones, with 65% to 90% occurring only once. Sequencing was carried out using peripheral blood. Every receptor here comes from a man aged 35 to 55 who had recovered from COVID-19.

The chain has TRBV24-1 and TRBJ1-5; TRBD1 matches 7 bases. CDR3 length: 14 residues. After removal of 4 bases from V and 5 bases from J, the junction contained 4 bases not matched to a gene. The V gene's germline CDR1 is KGHDR and CDR2 SFDVKD. CDR3 DNA: TGTGCCACCAGTGACAAAGGGACAGATCAGCCCCAGCATTTT. Protein sequence: CATSDKGTDQPQHF.

This chain's CDR3 is CSASTQRGGQETQYF. The CDR3 region has the DNA TGCAGTGCTAGTACCCAGCGGGGGGGGCAAGAGACCCAGTACTTC. V usage is TRBV20-1 and J usage is TRBJ2-5, with TRBD2 matching 10 bases. The CDR3 is 15 amino acids. CDR1 and CDR2 (germline): DFQATT, SNEGSKA (reference sequence). Germline trimming cut 3 bases from V and 2 bases from J; bases unmatched to any gene: 6.

The gene calls are TRBV7-2 and TRBJ1-3; 9 nucleotides align to TRBD1. This CDR3 has 15 amino acids. Per the germline V gene, CDR1 is SGHTA and CDR2 is FQGNSA. After removal of 3 bases from V and 4 bases from J, the junction contained 4 bases not matched to a gene. This CDR3 reads CASSFKGTGGNTIYF. The CDR3 DNA follows: TGTGCCAGCAGCTTTAAGGGGACAGGGGGAAACACCATATATTTT.

V is TRBV20-1 and J is TRBJ2-7; D gene ambiguous. The germline CDR1 and CDR2 sequences are DFQATT and SNEGSKA (reference sequence). This CDR3 spans 11 amino acids. Deletions cut 6 bases from V and 7 bases from J, with 13 bases between. CDR3 nucleotide sequence: TGCAGTGCGAGGTCCCCTCGGGAGCAGTACTTC. Translated, it gives CSARSPREQYF.

The rearrangement links TRBV7-8 to TRBJ2-1; 7 positions agree with TRBD1. Germline V CDR1 and CDR2: SGHVS, FQNEAQ. CDR3 length: 15 amino acids. V lost 2 bases, J lost 0 bases, and 1 base stayed unmatched. CDR3 sequence reads: CASSLRTGSYNEQFF. The CDR3 DNA sequence: TGTGCCAGCAGCTTAAGGACAGGCTCCTACAATGAGCAGTTCTTC.

The V call is TRBV27, the J call TRBJ2-2; 9 nucleotides agree with TRBD2. This CDR3 spans 15 amino acids. Germline CDR1 reads MNHEY; CDR2 reads SMNVEV (reference sequence). Trimming removed 4 bases from V and 5 bases from J; junction bases left unmatched: 5. CDR3 in amino acids: CASSSRLAGTGELFF. CDR3 nucleotides: TGTGCCAGCAGTTCGCGGCTAGCGGGAACCGGGGAGCTGTTTTTT.

A single count supports this clone. The chain carries TRBV6-5 and TRBJ2-1; no clear D. This CDR3 contains 14 residues. Germline V gene lookup returns CDR1 MNHEY and CDR2 SVGAGI. Between the trimmed V and J ends, which lost 4 bases and 4 bases, there was a span of 11 bases. CDR3 protein: CASSSLPEYNEQFF. The CDR3 DNA reads as TGTGCCAGCAGTTCCCTCCCGGAGTACAATGAGCAGTTCTTC.

The DNA of the CDR3 is TGCGCCAGCAGCTCCCTAGCGGGAGATGGGGAGACCCAGTACTTC. Translated, it gives CASSSLAGDGETQYF. The chain links TRBV5-1 to TRBJ2-5, with 10 bases lining up with TRBD2. Germline trimming cut 3 bases from V and 5 bases from J; bases unmatched to any gene: 7. This CDR3 has 15 residues. CDR1 and CDR2 (germline): SGHRS, YFSETQ.

The chain combines TRBV11-3 with TRBJ1-1; D is unclear. The germline V and J ends were trimmed by 1 base and 11 bases, with 14 bases remaining between them. Germline V gene lookup returns CDR1 SGHNT and CDR2 YENEEA. This CDR3 is 13 amino acids long. The CDR3, as DNA: TGTGCCAGCAGCTTAGGGACCCTCCCGGGGGCTTTCTTT. This gives the protein CASSLGTLPGAFF.

J is TRBJ1-2 and V is TRBV9, with D maybe TRBD1 (6 bases). Germline V gives CDR1 SGDLS, CDR2 YYNGEE. This CDR3 region has 13 residues. Between the trimmed V and J ends, which lost 3 bases and 7 bases, there was a span of 13 bases. CDR3 DNA sequence: TGTGCCAGCAGCGCAAGAACAGGGTTTGGCTACACCTTC. Its translation: CASSARTGFGYTF.

J is TRBJ1-5 and V is TRBV6-2 or TRBV6-3; a weak D match, TRBD1 (5 bases). This CDR3 is built from 17 residues. Per the germline V gene, CDR1 is MNHEY and CDR2 is SVGEGT. V shed 6 bases and J shed 5 bases, with 23 bases lying between them. The CDR3 sequence is CASSSLRRGSPDQPQHF. The CDR3, as DNA: TGTGCCAGCAGCTCACTACGCCGGGGGAGCCCCGATCAGCCCCAGCATTTT.

The chain employs TRBV7-9 and TRBJ2-1; D is undetermined. With 1 base removed from V and 8 bases from J, the gap between germline ends came to 12 bases. This CDR3 has 14 residues. CDR1 is SEHNR, CDR2 FQNEAQ, per germline (reference sequence). The CDR3 nucleotides are TGTGCCAGCAGCTTAGGTTCCGTGGGCCATGAGCAGTTCTTC. Encoded protein: CASSLGSVGHEQFF.

The sample holds one count of this clone. The CDR3 DNA reads as TGTGCCAGCAGTCTAGCGGGGGCTTCCTACAATGAGCAGTTCTTC. Translation gives CASSLAGASYNEQFF. V gene TRBV28 combines with J gene TRBJ2-1, with 10 nucleotides matching TRBD2. Germline CDR1 MDHEN, CDR2 SYDVKM. V dropped 5 bases and J dropped 1; count of bases not matched to a gene: 2. This CDR3 contains 15 residues.

The chain uses TRBV18 and TRBJ2-4; 9 bases are shared with TRBD1. Germline V gene lookup returns CDR1 KGHSH and CDR2 LQKENI. The CDR3 covers 14 residues. After removal of 6 bases from V and 7 bases from J, the junction contained 7 bases not matched to a gene. CDR3 sequence (DNA): TGTGCCAGCTCCCCCGGGACAGGGACGAACATTCAGTACTTC. Translated, it gives CASSPGTGTNIQYF.

The CDR3 sequence: CASSSQGYSTDTQYF. The DNA of the CDR3 is TGTGCCAGCAGTTCCCAGGGATATAGCACAGATACGCAGTATTTT. V is TRBV6-5 and J is TRBJ2-3; the D gene is possibly TRBD1 (5 bases). Germline V lookup: CDR1 MNHEY, CDR2 SVGAGI. Trimming cost V 4 bases and J 0 bases, with 11 bases left between them. The CDR3 has 15 residues.

CDR3 in DNA: TGTGCCAGCAGCCACAGGACCTCAGATGGCTACACCTTC. This encodes CASSHRTSDGYTF. The rearrangement joins TRBV5-4 to TRBJ1-2; perhaps TRBD1 as D (5 bases). CDR1 SGHNT and CDR2 YYREEE come from the germline V gene (reference sequence). V was pared by 4 bases and J by 6 bases, with 13 bases between. The CDR3 is made up of 13 amino acids. The entire variable domain, with the rest obtained from reference TRBV5-4 and TRBJ1-2, is as follows: ETGVTQSPTHLIKTRGQQVTLRCSSQSGHNTVSWYQQALGQGPQFIFQYYREEENGRGNFPPRFSGLQFPNYSSELNVNALELDDSALYLCASSHRTSDGYTFGSGTRLTVV.

The rearrangement uses TRBV19 and TRBJ1-5, with D possibly TRBD1 on 5 matching bases. Germline V lookup: CDR1 LNHDA, CDR2 SQIVND (reference sequence). The CDR3 contains 17 residues. V was shortened by 5 bases and J by 4 bases, with 21 bases between the two germline ends. DNA of the CDR3: TGTGCCAGTAGTCGACTCCGGAGGTGGGGGAGGAATCAGCCCCAGCATTTT. Translation: CASSRLRRWGRNQPQHF. Full variable domain (missing parts from reference TRBV19 and TRBJ1-5): DGGITQSPKYLFRKEGQNVTLSCEQNLNHDAMYWYRQDPGQGLRLIYYSQIVNDFQKGDIAEGYSVSREKKESFPLTVTSAQKNPTAFYLCASSRLRRWGRNQPQHFGDGTRLSIL.

This clone appeared a few times. The rearrangement joins TRBV24-1 to TRBJ1-2; D unclear. Trimming left V 1 base short and J 3 bases short, with 2 bases between. The CDR3 length is 12 residues. Per the germline V gene, CDR1 is KGHDR and CDR2 is SFDVKD. The CDR3 spells CATSDFYYGYTF. In DNA, the CDR3 is TGTGCCACCAGTGATTTCTACTATGGCTACACCTTC.

Turning to this clone: The conserved final phenylalanine or tryptophan is absent from the CDR3, which likely points to a read error. It is unclear where the CDR3 begins or ends on the DNA, so no DNA is shown, and the CDR3 is as TCRdb lists it. The chain couples TRBV3-1 (or the pseudogene TRBV3-2) to TRBJ2-7; TRBD2 is taken as the D call from the table, unchecked against the DNA. Ends included, the CDR3 has 10 residues. CDR1 and CDR2 from the germline V gene are LGHDT and YNNKEL (reference sequence). CDR3 loop: CASSQEGGRG.

The chain joins TRBV25-1 to TRBJ2-5; D is unclear. Germline V CDR1 and CDR2: MGHDK, SYGVNS. V shed 1 base and J shed 1 base, with 7 bases lying between them. This CDR3 is built from 14 residues. The CDR3 coding sequence is TGTGCCAGCAGTGAATTTTCGTTCCAAGAGACCCAGTACTTC. Translation gives CASSEFSFQETQYF. Combining the CDR3 with reference TRBV25-1 and TRBJ2-5 gives the whole variable domain EADIYQTPRYLVIGTGKKITLECSQTMGHDKMYWYQQDPGMELHLIHYSYGVNSTEKGDLSSESTVSRIRTEHFPLTLESARPSHTSQYLCASSEFSFQETQYFGPGTRLLVL.

The gene calls are TRBV14 and TRBJ2-1, with D unclear. The CDR3 sequence is 13 residues long. The V end was cut by 0 bases, the J end by 4 bases, with 4 bases between. Germline V CDR1 and CDR2: SGHDN, FVKESK. Here the CDR3 DNA reads TGTGCCAGCAGCCAAGATCTGTACAATGAGCAGTTCTTC. This sequence encodes CASSQDLYNEQFF.

This rearrangement joins TRBV19 to TRBJ2-2; no definite D call. The CDR3 is 14 residues long. The germline gives CDR1 LNHDA, CDR2 SQIVND (reference sequence). Trimming stripped 2 bases from V and 5 bases from J, with 9 bases between. The CDR3 sequence: CASSIRVITGELFF. CDR3 in DNA: TGTGCCAGTAGTATAAGAGTGATAACCGGGGAGCTGTTTTTT.

The chain joins TRBV12-3 or TRBV12-4 to TRBJ2-3; D is uncertain. Trimming pared 5 bases from V and 0 bases from J, leaving 6 bases between. This CDR3 has 13 amino acids. The CDR3 DNA sequence: TGTGCCAGCAGTGAAACTAGCACAGATACGCAGTATTTT. Protein: CASSETSTDTQYF.

The CDR3 loop reads CAEGGENTEAFF. The DNA of the CDR3 is TGTGCCGAGGGTGGGGAGAACACTGAAGCTTTCTTT. This chain uses TRBV30 with TRBJ1-1; D gene uncertain. The CDR3 is 12 residues long. The V gene's germline CDR1 is GTSNPN and CDR2 SVGIG (reference sequence). V lost 8 bases, J lost 1 base, and 11 bases lay in between.

This clone was recorded many times. The chain links TRBV6-5 to TRBJ1-3; D call uncertain. The germline V and J ends were trimmed by 6 bases and 0 bases, with 9 bases remaining between them. The CDR3 contains 14 residues. The germline V gene encodes CDR1 MNHEY and CDR2 SVGAGI. The CDR3 sequence: CASRTTGSGNTIYF. CDR3 DNA: TGTGCCAGCAGGACCACGGGCTCTGGAAACACCATATATTTT.

CDR3 residues: CASSKDRVFFSYEQYF. CDR3 DNA sequence: TGTGCCAGCAGCAAAGATCGGGTTTTTTTCTCCTACGAGCAGTACTTC. V is TRBV21-1 and J is TRBJ2-7; the table's D call, TRBD2, was not checked against the DNA. TRBV21-1 is tagged as a pseudogene. This CDR3 has 16 amino acids.

The chain has TRBV6-5 and TRBJ2-3; TRBD2 matches at 7 bases. CDR1 MNHEY and CDR2 SVGAGI come from the germline V gene. There are 15 residues in the CDR3. The J segment lost 5 bases and the V segment lost 0 bases, leaving 5 bases of the junction unmatched. The CDR3 sequence: CASSYSEGEGDTQYF. The CDR3, as DNA: TGTGCCAGCAGTTACTCGGAAGGGGAGGGAGATACGCAGTATTTT.

The chain links TRBV15 to TRBJ1-5, with TRBD1 identical over 7 bases. Trimming cost V 0 bases and J 3 bases; bases outside gene matches: 2. Germline CDR1 reads LNHNV; CDR2 reads YYDKDF (reference sequence). The CDR3 loop spans 15 amino acids. This CDR3 reads CATSREQGINQPQHF. The CDR3 DNA is TGTGCCACCAGCAGAGAACAGGGGATCAATCAGCCCCAGCATTTT.

The V and J genes are TRBV5-1 and TRBJ2-2; D might be TRBD1 (5 bases). The CDR3 spans 15 residues. Looked up from germline, CDR1 is SGHRS and CDR2 is YFSETQ. Trimming cost V 2 bases and J 0 bases, with 8 bases left between them. CDR3 sequence: CASSLDSANTGELFF. The CDR3 bases are TGCGCCAGCAGCTTAGACAGCGCGAACACCGGGGAGCTGTTTTTT.

This chain connects TRBV7-5 to TRBJ2-1; the table's D gene call, TRBD2, was not cross checked with the DNA. TRBV7-5 is tagged as a pseudogene. The CDR3 consists of 14 residues. The CDR3 DNA follows: TGTGTCAGACTTAGGACTAGCGGATACAATGAGCAGTTCTTC. Translated: CVRLRTSGYNEQFF.

The rearrangement links TRBV21-1 to TRBJ1-5. TRBV21-1 is an annotated pseudogene. This CDR3 contains 18 residues. The CDR3 sequence: CASSKPSRGSIHNQPQHF. CDR3 DNA: TGTGCCAGCAGCAAACCGTCACGGGGGTCTATTCACAATCAGCCCCAGCATTTT.